This is a list of T cell receptor beta chains from one sample in a study of shared clonotypes between healthy human individuals. Measured with immunoSEQ multiplex PCR; TCRdb has only the in-frame clones, and not every one. This sample yields about a million clones, of which 60% to 85% are seen a single time; nearly 1.5% belongs to the top ten. Sequenced: memory CD4+ T cells sorted from blood. The origin of the receptors is a man younger than 30 in good health. CDR3s include the opening cysteine and the closing phenylalanine or tryptophan. The D gene is left open where the match is weak. Part of the rows lack a size; the others show once, few, many or a class for expanded clones.

clone size	D gene	J gene	V gene	CDR3 protein	CDR3 DNA
once	TRBD2	TRBJ2-7	TRBV28	CASSLFGRGGIEQYF	TGTGCCAGCAGTTTATTTGGGCGCGGGGGGATCGAGCAGTACTTC
.	.	TRBJ1-4	TRBV6-6	CASLGANEKLFF	TGTGCCAGCCTCGGGGCAAATGAAAAACTGTTTTTT
.	.	TRBJ2-2	TRBV11-3	CASSLGRFAETGELFF	TGTGCCAGCAGCTTAGGTCGGTTTGCGGAGACCGGGGAGCTGTTTTTT
.	.	TRBJ1-6	TRBV11-2	CASSFGGNSPLHF	TGTGCCAGCAGCTTTGGAGGGAATTCACCCCTCCACTTT
.	.	TRBJ2-2	TRBV5-4	CASSLAGTNTGELFF	TGTGCCAGCAGCCTCGCCGGGACGAACACCGGGGAGCTGTTTTTT
.	.	TRBJ1-2	TRBV28	CASTQANYGYTF	TGTGCCAGCACCCAAGCTAACTATGGCTACACCTTC
.	.	TRBJ2-7	TRBV23-1	CASSQSVPSYEQYF	TGCGCCAGCAGTCAATCCGTCCCCTCCTACGAGCAGTACTTC
.	TRBD1	TRBJ1-1	TRBV10-1	CASRPGGANTEAFF	TGCGCCAGCAGGCCAGGGGGAGCGAACACTGAAGCTTTCTTT
.	TRBD1	TRBJ2-5	TRBV6-1	CASSDWGTGVETQYF	TGTGCCAGCAGTGATTGGGGGACAGGAGTAGAGACCCAGTACTTC
.	.	TRBJ1-4	TRBV28	CASRRDGNEKLFF	TGTGCCAGTAGGAGGGATGGGAATGAAAAACTGTTTTTT
.	.	TRBJ2-3	TRBV4-3	CASSQGPGQGGTDTQYF	TGCGCCAGCAGCCAAGGACCCGGGCAAGGCGGCACAGATACGCAGTATTTT
.	.	TRBJ2-5	TRBV10-2	CASSDQTETQYF	TGCGCCAGCAGTGATCAAACGGAGACCCAGTACTTC
.	.	TRBJ1-5	TRBV19	CASSMRQGTWSNQPQHF	TGTGCCAGTAGTATGAGGCAGGGCACATGGAGCAATCAGCCCCAGCATTTT
many	TRBD2	TRBJ2-7	TRBV2	CASNSGLAGVHEQYF	TGTGCCAGCAATTCCGGACTAGCGGGGGTTCACGAGCAGTACTTC
few	.	TRBJ2-7	TRBV21-1	CASSETQRGGYYEQYF	TGTGCCAGCAGCGAGACGCAGCGGGGGGGCTACTACGAGCAGTACTTC
.	.	TRBJ1-6	TRBV5-6	CASSWGQAGNSPLHF	TGTGCCAGCAGCTGGGGGCAGGCGGGTAATTCACCCCTCCACTTT
.	.	TRBJ2-2	TRBV18	CASSLGGRTGELFF	TGTGCCAGCTCACTAGGAGGGCGGACCGGGGAGCTGTTTTTT
.	.	TRBJ2-3	TRBV27	CASSFGKTTDTQYF	TGTGCCAGCAGTTTCGGTAAAACCACAGATACGCAGTATTTT
.	.	TRBJ2-7	TRBV23-1	CASSQCEEGIAYEQYF	TGCGCCAGCAGTCAATGTGAGGAGGGGATTGCCTACGAGCAGTACTTC
.	TRBD2	TRBJ2-3	TRBV25-1	CASASAGGTDTQYF	TGTGCCAGCGCGTCGGCGGGAGGTACAGATACGCAGTATTTT
.	.	TRBJ2-6	TRBV30	CAWSVLSGANVLTF	TGTGCCTGGAGTGTCCTCTCTGGGGCCAACGTCCTGACTTTC
.	.	TRBJ2-7	TRBV6-5	CASSDLYEQYF	TGTGCCAGCAGTGACCTCTACGAGCAGTACTTC
.	TRBD2	TRBJ2-1	TRBV7-9	CASSRLAGGYNEQFF	TGTGCCAGCAGCCGACTAGCGGGAGGATACAATGAGCAGTTCTTC
.	TRBD2	TRBJ2-7	TRBV7-2	CASSASGSARYEQYF	TGTGCCAGCAGCGCTAGCGGGAGTGCCCGCTACGAGCAGTACTTC
many	TRBD1	TRBJ1-1	TRBV9	CASSQTGGTEAFF	TGTGCCAGCAGCCAGACAGGGGGCACTGAAGCTTTCTTT
.	TRBD2	TRBJ2-3	TRBV28	CASSLWGRGTDTQYF	TGTGCCAGCAGTTTATGGGGGAGGGGCACAGATACGCAGTATTTT
.	.	TRBJ1-1	TRBV29-1	CSARGGVEAFF	TGCAGCGCACGAGGGGGTGTTGAAGCTTTCTTT
once	.	TRBJ1-4	TRBV18	CASSPRQLQEKLFF	TGTGCCAGCTCCCCCAGACAGCTTCAGGAAAAACTGTTTTTT
.	TRBD2	TRBJ2-2	TRBV11-2	CASSPPGTSTVELFF	TGTGCCAGCAGCCCCCCCGGGACTAGTACGGTGGAGCTGTTTTTT
.	.	TRBJ2-6	TRBV19	CASSGGQSSGANVLTF	TGTGCCAGTAGTGGAGGACAGTCATCTGGGGCCAACGTCCTGACTTTC
.	TRBD1	TRBJ2-7	TRBV6-5	CASSLNRGYEQYF	TGTGCCAGCAGTTTAAACAGGGGTTACGAGCAGTACTTC
.	.	TRBJ1-2	TRBV28	CASSPGANYGYTF	TGTGCCAGCAGCCCGGGGGCGAACTATGGCTACACCTTC
.	TRBD2	TRBJ2-2	TRBV2	CASSEAGLAGGLNTGELFF	TGTGCCAGCAGTGAAGCGGGGCTAGCGGGAGGATTAAACACCGGGGAGCTGTTTTTT
.	TRBD1	TRBJ2-6	TRBV30	CAWSSTGPFVLTF	TGTGCCTGGAGTTCGACAGGGCCCTTCGTCCTGACTTTC
.	.	TRBJ2-1	TRBV28	CASSLVKGRNEQFF	TGTGCCAGCAGTTTAGTAAAGGGGAGGAATGAGCAGTTCTTC
.	TRBD2	TRBJ2-4	TRBV9	CASSVGPAGVQNIQYF	TGTGCCAGCAGCGTAGGCCCAGCGGGAGTCCAAAACATTCAGTACTTC
.	TRBD1	TRBJ1-2	TRBV7-2	CAGSSDRGDYGYTF	TGTGCCGGCAGCTCAGACAGGGGAGACTATGGCTACACCTTC
.	TRBD1	TRBJ1-2	TRBV9	CASSVSGQGGYGYTF	TGTGCCAGCAGCGTATCTGGACAGGGGGGCTATGGCTACACCTTC
.	.	TRBJ1-2	TRBV2	CASSEAYSSTF	TGTGCCAGCAGTGAAGCTTACAGCAGCACCTTC
once	.	TRBJ2-1	TRBV6-5	CASSRGGANEQFF	TGTGCCAGCAGCCGAGGGGGAGCCAATGAGCAGTTCTTC
.	TRBD2	TRBJ2-7	TRBV10-3	CAIEGDGLAGKQYF	TGTGCCATCGAAGGGGATGGACTAGCGGGGAAGCAGTACTTC